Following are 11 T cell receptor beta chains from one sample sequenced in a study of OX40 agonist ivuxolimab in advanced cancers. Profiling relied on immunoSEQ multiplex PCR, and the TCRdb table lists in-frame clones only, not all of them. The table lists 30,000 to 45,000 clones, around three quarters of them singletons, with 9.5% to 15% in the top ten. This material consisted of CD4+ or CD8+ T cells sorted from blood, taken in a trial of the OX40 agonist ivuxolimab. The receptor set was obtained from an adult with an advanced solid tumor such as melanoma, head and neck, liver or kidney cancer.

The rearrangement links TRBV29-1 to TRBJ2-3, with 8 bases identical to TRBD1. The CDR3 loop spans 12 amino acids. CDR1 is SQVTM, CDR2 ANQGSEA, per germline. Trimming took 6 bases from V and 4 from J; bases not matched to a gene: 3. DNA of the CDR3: TGCAGCGTGGACAGGGCGGCAGATACGCAGTATTTT. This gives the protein CSVDRAADTQYF.

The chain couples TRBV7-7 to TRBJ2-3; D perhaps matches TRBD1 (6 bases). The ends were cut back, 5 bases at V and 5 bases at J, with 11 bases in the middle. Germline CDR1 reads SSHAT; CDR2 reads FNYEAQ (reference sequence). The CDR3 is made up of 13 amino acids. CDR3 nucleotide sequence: TGTGCCAGCAGCGCCAGGGGTGGAGATACGCAGTATTTT. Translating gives CASSARGGDTQYF.

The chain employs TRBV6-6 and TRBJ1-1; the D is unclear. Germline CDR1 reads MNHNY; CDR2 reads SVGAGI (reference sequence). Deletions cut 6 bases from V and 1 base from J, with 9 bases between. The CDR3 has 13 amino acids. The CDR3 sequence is CASRRTGNTEAFF. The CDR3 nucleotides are TGTGCCAGCAGGAGGACGGGGAACACTGAAGCTTTCTTT.

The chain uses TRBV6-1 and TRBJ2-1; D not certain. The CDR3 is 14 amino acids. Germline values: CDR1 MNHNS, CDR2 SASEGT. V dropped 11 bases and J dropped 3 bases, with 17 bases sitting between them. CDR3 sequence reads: CAGAGKGYYNEQFF. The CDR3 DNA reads TGTGCCGGTGCTGGGAAGGGATACTACAATGAGCAGTTCTTC.

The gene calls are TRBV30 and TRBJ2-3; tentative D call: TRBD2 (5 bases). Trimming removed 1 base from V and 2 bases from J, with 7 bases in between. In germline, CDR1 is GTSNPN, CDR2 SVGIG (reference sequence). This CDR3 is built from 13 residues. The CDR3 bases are TGTGCCTGGAGTGCGGGAAACACAGATACGCAGTATTTT. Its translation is CAWSAGNTDTQYF.

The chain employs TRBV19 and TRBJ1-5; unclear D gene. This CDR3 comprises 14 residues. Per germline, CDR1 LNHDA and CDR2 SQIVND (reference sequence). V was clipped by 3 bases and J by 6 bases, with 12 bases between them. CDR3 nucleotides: TGTGCCAGTAGTATGTCAGGATGGGCTCAGCCCCAGCATTTT. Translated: CASSMSGWAQPQHF. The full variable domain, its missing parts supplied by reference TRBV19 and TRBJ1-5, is DGGITQSPKYLFRKEGQNVTLSCEQNLNHDAMYWYRQDPGQGLRLIYYSQIVNDFQKGDIAEGYSVSREKKESFPLTVTSAQKNPTAFYLCASSMSGWAQPQHFGDGTRLSIL.

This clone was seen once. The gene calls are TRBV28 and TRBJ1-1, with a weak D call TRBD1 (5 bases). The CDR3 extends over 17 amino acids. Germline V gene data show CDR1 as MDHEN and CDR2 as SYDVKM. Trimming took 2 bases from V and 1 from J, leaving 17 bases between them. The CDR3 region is CASSLTSAGRANTEAFF. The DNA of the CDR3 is TGTGCCAGCAGTTTAACCAGCGCAGGGAGGGCGAACACTGAAGCTTTCTTT.

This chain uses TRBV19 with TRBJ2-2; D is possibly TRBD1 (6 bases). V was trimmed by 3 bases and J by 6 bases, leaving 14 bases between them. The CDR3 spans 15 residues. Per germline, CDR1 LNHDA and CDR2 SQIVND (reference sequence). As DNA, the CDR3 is TGTGCCAGTAGTATCGGGCAGGGGTACGCCGGGGAGCTGTTTTTT. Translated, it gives CASSIGQGYAGELFF.

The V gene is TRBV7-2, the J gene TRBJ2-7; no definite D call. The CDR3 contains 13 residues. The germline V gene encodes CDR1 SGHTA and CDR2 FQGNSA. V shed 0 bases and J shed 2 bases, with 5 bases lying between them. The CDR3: CASSLALPYEQYF. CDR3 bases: TGTGCCAGCAGCTTAGCTCTTCCCTACGAGCAGTACTTC.

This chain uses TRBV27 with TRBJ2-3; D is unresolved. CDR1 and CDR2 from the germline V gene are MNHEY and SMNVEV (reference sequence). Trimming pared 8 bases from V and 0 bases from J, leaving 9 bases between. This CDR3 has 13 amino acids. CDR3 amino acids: CASLDGSTDTQYF. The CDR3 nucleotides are TGTGCCAGCCTCGATGGAAGCACAGATACGCAGTATTTT.

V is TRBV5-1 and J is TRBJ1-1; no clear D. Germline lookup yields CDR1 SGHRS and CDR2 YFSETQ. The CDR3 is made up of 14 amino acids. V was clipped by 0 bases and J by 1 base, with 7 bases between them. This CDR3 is CASSLGRQNTEAFF. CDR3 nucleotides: TGCGCCAGCAGCTTGGGACGGCAGAACACTGAAGCTTTCTTT.